This T cell receptor (beta chain) was identified during a study of cytomegalovirus exposure and HLA in healthy donors. Whole-study findings and limits: A cluster of highly shared sequence variants was likely a sequencing artifact. A later analysis linked a missense variant in DCLRE1C to the trimming of TCR beta V and J genes. Among the most significant clusters, several appeared linked to common viral pathogens in a later analysis. The study assumed roughly uniform donor sequencing depth for presence/absence analyses.

Primers: 60 Vbeta forward and 13 Jbeta reverse. Profiling relied on immunoSEQ multiplex PCR, and the TCRdb table lists in-frame clones only, not all of them. The data contain over 75,000 clones, 84% of them singletons. The V end lost 2 bases, the J end lost 4 bases, and 12 bases lay between the germline ends. CDR3 length equals 14 residues. Germline assignment: CDR1 SGDLS and CDR2 YYNGEE. Only one count was recorded for this clone. What it recognizes is unknown. The gene calls are TRBV9 and TRBJ2-5, with D possibly being TRBD1 (6 bases). The source of this sequence is a woman aged 18-29 years in good health and CMV-seropositive. Sequences were obtained from PBMCs. CDR3 sequence (DNA): TGTGCCAGCAGCGTGAGTACAGGGCCAGAGACCCAGTACTTC. It translates to CASSVSTGPETQYF. Using reference TRBV9 and TRBJ2-5 for the parts outside the CDR3, the full variable domain is DSGVTQTPKHLITATGQRVTLRCSPRSGDLSVYWYQQSLDQGLQFLIQYYNGEERAKGNILERFSAQQFPDLHSELNLSSLELGDSALYFCASSVSTGPETQYFGPGTRLLVL.